This TCR beta chain comes out of a study of OX40 agonist ivuxolimab in advanced cancers. The wider study: Earlier anti-PD-1, anti-PD-L1 or anti-CTLA-4 therapy was permitted; over 35% had received some. Study-level findings and limits: Expanded clones tended on average to be more numerous among CD8+ T cells than CD4+.

Method: immunoSEQ multiplex PCR; TCRdb's copy keeps in-frame clones and lacks some. This table holds about 80,000 clones, just over 85% found once. About this clone itself: The antigen remains unidentified.

The source is an adult with an advanced solid tumor such as melanoma, head and neck, liver or kidney cancer. This material consisted of CD4+ or CD8+ T cells sorted from blood, taken in a trial of the OX40 agonist ivuxolimab.

CDR3: CASSLADRTYNEQFF. For the CDR3, the DNA is TGCGCCAGCAGCTTGGCCGACAGAACCTACAATGAGCAGTTCTTC. The rearrangement joins TRBV5-1 to TRBJ2-1; possible D gene TRBD1, 5 bases. Trimming pared 0 bases from V and 2 bases from J, leaving 9 bases between. Germline V gene data show CDR1 as SGHRS and CDR2 as YFSETQ. The CDR3 totals 15 residues.